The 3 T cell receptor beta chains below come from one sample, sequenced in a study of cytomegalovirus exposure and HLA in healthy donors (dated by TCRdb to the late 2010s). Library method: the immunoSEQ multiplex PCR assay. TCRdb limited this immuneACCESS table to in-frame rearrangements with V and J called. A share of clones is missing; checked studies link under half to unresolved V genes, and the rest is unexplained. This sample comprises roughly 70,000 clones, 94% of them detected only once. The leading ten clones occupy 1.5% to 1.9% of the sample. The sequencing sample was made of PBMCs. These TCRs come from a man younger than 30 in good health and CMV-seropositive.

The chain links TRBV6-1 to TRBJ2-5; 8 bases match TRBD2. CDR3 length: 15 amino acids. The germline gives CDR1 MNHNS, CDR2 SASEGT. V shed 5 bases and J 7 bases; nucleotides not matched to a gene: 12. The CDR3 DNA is TGTGCCAGCAGTAGGGTAGCGGTACGGGGGGGGACCCAGTACTTC. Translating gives CASSRVAVRGGTQYF.

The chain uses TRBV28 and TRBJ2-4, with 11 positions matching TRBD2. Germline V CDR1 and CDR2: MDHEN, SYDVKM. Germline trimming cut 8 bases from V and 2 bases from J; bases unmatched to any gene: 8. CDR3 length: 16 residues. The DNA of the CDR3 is TGTGCCAGCGGGGGCGGGACTAGCGGTCCCAAAAACATTCAGTACTTC. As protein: CASGGGTSGPKNIQYF. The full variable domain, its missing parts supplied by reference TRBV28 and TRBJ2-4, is DVKVTQSSRYLVKRTGEKVFLECVQDMDHENMFWYRQDPGLGLRLIYFSYDVKMKEKGDIPEGYSVSREKKERFSLILESASTNQTSMYLCASGGGTSGPKNIQYFGAGTRLSVL.

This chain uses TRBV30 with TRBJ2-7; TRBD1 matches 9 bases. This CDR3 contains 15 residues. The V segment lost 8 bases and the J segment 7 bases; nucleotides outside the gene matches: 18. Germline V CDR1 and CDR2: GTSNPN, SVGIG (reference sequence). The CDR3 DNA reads TGTGCCCTGGACGGAGGGGGACAGGGAGTGGGTGAGCAGTACTTC. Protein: CALDGGGQGVGEQYF.